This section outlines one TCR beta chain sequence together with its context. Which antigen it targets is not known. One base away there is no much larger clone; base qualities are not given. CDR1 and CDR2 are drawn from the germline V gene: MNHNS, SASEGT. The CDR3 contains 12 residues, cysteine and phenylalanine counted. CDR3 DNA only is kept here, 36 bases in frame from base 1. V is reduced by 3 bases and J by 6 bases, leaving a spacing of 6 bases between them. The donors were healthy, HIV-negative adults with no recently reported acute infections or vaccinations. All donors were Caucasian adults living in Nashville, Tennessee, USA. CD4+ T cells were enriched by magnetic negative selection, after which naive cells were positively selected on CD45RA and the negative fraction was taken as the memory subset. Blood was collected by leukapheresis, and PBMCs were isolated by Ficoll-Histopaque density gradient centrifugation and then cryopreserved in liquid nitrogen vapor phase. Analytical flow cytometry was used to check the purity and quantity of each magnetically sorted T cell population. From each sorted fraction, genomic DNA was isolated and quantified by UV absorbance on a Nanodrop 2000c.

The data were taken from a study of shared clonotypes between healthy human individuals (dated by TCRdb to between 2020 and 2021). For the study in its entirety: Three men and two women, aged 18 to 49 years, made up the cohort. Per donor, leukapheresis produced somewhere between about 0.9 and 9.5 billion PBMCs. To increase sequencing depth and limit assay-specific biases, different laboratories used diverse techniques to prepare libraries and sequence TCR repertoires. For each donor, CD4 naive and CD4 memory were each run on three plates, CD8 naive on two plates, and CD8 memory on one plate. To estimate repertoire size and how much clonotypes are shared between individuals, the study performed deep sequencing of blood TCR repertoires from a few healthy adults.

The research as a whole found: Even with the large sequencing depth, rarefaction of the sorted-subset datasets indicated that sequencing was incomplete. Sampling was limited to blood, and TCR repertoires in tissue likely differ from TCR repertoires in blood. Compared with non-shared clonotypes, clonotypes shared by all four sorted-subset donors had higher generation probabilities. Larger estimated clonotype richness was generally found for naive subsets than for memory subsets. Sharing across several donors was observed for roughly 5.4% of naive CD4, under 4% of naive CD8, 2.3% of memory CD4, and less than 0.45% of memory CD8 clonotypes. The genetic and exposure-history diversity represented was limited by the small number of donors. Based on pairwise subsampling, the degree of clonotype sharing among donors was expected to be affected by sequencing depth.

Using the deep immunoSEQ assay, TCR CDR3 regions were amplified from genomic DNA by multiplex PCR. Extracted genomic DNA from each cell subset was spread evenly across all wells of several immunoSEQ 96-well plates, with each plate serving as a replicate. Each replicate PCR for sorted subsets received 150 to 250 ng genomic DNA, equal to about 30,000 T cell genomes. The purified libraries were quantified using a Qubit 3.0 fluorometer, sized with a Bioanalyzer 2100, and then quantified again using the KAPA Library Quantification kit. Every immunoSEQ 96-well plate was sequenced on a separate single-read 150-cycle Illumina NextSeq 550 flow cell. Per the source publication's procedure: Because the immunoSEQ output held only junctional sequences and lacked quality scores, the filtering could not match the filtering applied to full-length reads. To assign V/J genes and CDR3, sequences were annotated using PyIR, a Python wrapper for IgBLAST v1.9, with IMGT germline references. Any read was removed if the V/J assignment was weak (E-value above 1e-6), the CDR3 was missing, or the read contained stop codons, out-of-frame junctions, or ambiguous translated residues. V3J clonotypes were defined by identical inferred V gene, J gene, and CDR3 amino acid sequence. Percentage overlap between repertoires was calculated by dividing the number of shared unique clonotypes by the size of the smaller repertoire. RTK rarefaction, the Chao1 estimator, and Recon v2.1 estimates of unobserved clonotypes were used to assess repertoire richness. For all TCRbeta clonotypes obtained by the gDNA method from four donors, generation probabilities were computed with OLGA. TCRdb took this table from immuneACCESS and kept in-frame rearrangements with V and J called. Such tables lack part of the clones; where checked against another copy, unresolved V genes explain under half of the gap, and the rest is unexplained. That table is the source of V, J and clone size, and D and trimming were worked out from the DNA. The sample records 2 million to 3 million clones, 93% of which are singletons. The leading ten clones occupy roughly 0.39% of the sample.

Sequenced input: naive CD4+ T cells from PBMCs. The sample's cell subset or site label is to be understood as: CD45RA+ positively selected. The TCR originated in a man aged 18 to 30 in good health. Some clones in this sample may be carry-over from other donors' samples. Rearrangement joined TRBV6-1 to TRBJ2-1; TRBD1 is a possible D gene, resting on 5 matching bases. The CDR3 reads CASSEQGNEQFF. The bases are TGTGCCAGCAGTGAGCAGGGCAATGAGCAGTTCTTC.